A selection of T cell receptor beta chains follows, all from one sample in a study of early stage breast cancer tumors. The repertoire was sequenced with immunoSEQ multiplex PCR; TCRdb's copy has only in-frame clones and lacks some. The table records about 11,000 clones, about 73% of them present only once. Sequencing was carried out using breast tumor tissue. All receptors come from a person aged 35-55 years with breast cancer. Both conserved end residues are part of each CDR3. A D gene is named only where the DNA matches it firmly. Expanded clones are given a class, and other clones once, few, many or no size at all.

J gene,D gene,clone size,V gene,CDR3 DNA,CDR3 protein
TRBJ2-7,.,few,TRBV10-3,TGTGCCATCAGTGACAGGCCACGGAACGAGCAGTACTTC,CAISDRPRNEQYF
TRBJ2-3,TRBD2,once,TRBV19,TGTGCCAGTAGCCAACTAGCGGTTGATATCGGTACGCAGTATTTT,CASSQLAVDIGTQYF
TRBJ2-4,.,.,TRBV19,TGTGCCAGTAGTCCACTTCATGCAGAAAACATTCAGTACTTC,CASSPLHAENIQYF
TRBJ2-7,.,.,TRBV11-2,TGTGCCAGCAGCCCAAGTAGGGCCCTCGAAGCCTACGAGCAGTACTTC,CASSPSRALEAYEQYF
TRBJ2-5,.,.,TRBV6-1,TGTGCCAGCAGTGAACTGGAGACCCAGTACTTC,CASSELETQYF
TRBJ2-1,.,.,TRBV7-2,TGTGCCAGCACTAGCATGACGGTCGATGAGCAGTTCTTC,CASTSMTVDEQFF
TRBJ1-2,TRBD1,.,TRBV30,TGTGCCTGGAGTCCTCAGACAGGGGGCTATGGCTACACCTTC,CAWSPQTGGYGYTF
TRBJ2-3,.,.,TRBV5-8,TGTGCCAGCAGCTTGCCCAAGTGGAGGGGACCAAACTTTAGCACAGATACGCAGTATTTT,CASSLPKWRGPNFSTDTQYF
TRBJ2-1,TRBD2,.,TRBV19,TGTGCCAGCGGACTAGCGGGACGCCACAACTATGAGCAGTTCTTC,CASGLAGRHNYEQFF
TRBJ2-4,.,once,TRBV28,TGTGCCAGCAGTCCGATTACCTCAGTAGCCAAAAACATTCAGTACTTC,CASSPITSVAKNIQYF
TRBJ1-2,.,.,TRBV11-3,TGTGCCAGCAGCTTAGGGGCCAGGGCGGACTATGGCTACACCTTC,CASSLGARADYGYTF
TRBJ2-1,.,.,TRBV5-1,TGCGCCAGCAGCTTGAGGGGAGGCTCCTACAATGAGCAGTTCTTC,CASSLRGGSYNEQFF